This T cell receptor beta chain is drawn from a study of T cell responses to AZD1222 COVID-19 vaccine. This CDR3 has 14 residues. Trimming removed 0 bases at V and 7 bases at J, with 10 bases between. Germline V gene data show CDR1 as SGHDT and CDR2 as YYEEEE. Libraries were prepared by immunoSEQ multiplex PCR; TCRdb keeps only in-frame clonotypes and omits some of them. The sample lists over 90,000 clones, approximately 90% occurring once. Note on this clone: The antigen is undetermined.

Study-level findings and limits: Sampled repertoires all dated from after the peak T cell response. Breadth and depth of Spike-specific TCRs rose after two AZD1222 doses. Clonal diversity was possibly underestimated, and white British individuals and females predominated among donors.

Sequencing used peripheral blood, obtained on day 0 of AZD1222 vaccination. The chain links TRBV5-6 to TRBJ1-4; a possible D gene is TRBD1 (5 bases). The receptor was isolated from an adult in good health. CDR3 bases: TGTGCCAGCAGCTTGGTTTCCGGGGGTGAAAAACTGTTTTTT. Translated: CASSLVSGGEKLFF.